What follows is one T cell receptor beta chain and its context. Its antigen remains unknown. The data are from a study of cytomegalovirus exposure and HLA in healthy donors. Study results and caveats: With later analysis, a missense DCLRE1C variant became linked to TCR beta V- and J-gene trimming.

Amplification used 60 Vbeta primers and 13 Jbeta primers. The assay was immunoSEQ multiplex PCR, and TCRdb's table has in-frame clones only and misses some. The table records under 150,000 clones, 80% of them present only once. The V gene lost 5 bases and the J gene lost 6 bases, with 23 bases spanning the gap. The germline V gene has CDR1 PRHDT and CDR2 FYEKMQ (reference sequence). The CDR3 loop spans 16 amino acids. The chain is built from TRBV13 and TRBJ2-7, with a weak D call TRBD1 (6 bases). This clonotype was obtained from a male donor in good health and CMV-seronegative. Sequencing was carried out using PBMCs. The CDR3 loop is CASSPGTSISTGEQYF. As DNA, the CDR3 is TGTGCCAGCAGCCCGGGGACATCCATCTCAACGGGCGAGCAGTACTTC.